Below are 26 T cell receptor beta chains sequenced from a single sample in a study of control samples from healthy donors and cancer patients. Only in-frame clones appear in the TCRdb table, and some are missing; sequencing was by immunoSEQ multiplex PCR. The sample shows tens of thousands of clones, around 90% of them seen only once. Sequencing used blood. The source is a woman aged 70 to 79 in good health.

This clone was counted only a few times. This chain connects TRBV27 to TRBJ1-1; 7 bases match TRBD1. Losses at the gene ends were 9 bases for V and 1 base for J; bases not matched to a gene: 5. The germline gives CDR1 MNHEY, CDR2 SMNVEV (reference sequence). The CDR3 has 13 residues. CDR3 protein: CASTGQSNTEAFF. CDR3 nucleotide sequence: TGTGCCAGTACGGGACAGTCGAACACTGAAGCTTTCTTT.

This rearrangement joins TRBV30 to TRBJ1-1; 7 bases are a match to TRBD1. Germline V gene data show CDR1 as GTSNPN and CDR2 as SVGIG (reference sequence). The CDR3 sequence is 13 residues long. The ends lost 8 bases at V and 8 bases at J; junction bases unmatched: 14. The CDR3 region is CAACPQGFGEAFF. The CDR3 DNA reads TGTGCCGCCTGTCCACAGGGGTTCGGGGAAGCTTTCTTT. Based on the CDR3 plus reference TRBV30 and TRBJ1-1, the full variable domain is SQTIHQWPATLVQPVGSPLSLECTVEGTSNPNLYWYRQAAGRGLQLLFYSVGIGQISSEVPQNLSASRPQDRQFILSSKKLLLSDSGFYLCAACPQGFGEAFFGQGTRLTVV.

This clone has at least ten counts. CDR3 sequence (DNA): TGTGCCATCAGCCGGACAGGGGGGGACACTGAAGCTTTCTTT. Translation gives CAISRTGGDTEAFF. The chain combines TRBV10-3 with TRBJ1-1; 10 bases fit TRBD1. From germline, CDR1 is ENHRY and CDR2 SYGVKD. V shed 6 bases, J shed 3 bases, and the junction held 4 bases outside the gene matches. The CDR3 runs 14 residues.

This chain connects TRBV6-5 to TRBJ2-3; a possible D gene is TRBD2 (5 bases). The V gene's germline CDR1 is MNHEY and CDR2 SVGAGI. This CDR3 is built from 11 residues. V dropped 6 bases and J dropped 4 bases, with 5 bases sitting between them. In DNA form, the CDR3 reads TGTGCCAGCAGCGGGGCAGATACGCAGTATTTT. Translated, it gives CASSGADTQYF.

The V and J genes are TRBV7-3 and TRBJ1-1, with D possibly TRBD1 on 5 matching bases. V was shortened by 1 base and J by 6 bases, with 12 bases between the two germline ends. The CDR3 is made up of 14 amino acids. Per the germline V gene, CDR1 is SGHTA and CDR2 is FQGTGA. The CDR3 here is CASSLRARGSEAFF. The CDR3 DNA reads TGTGCCAGCAGCTTAAGGGCGAGGGGTTCTGAAGCTTTCTTT. Drawing the rest from reference TRBV7-3 and TRBJ1-1, the complete variable domain is GAGVSQTPSNKVTEKGKYVELRCDPISGHTALYWYRQSLGQGPEFLIYFQGTGAADDSGLPNDRFFAVRPEGSVSTLKIQRTERGDSAVYLCASSLRARGSEAFFGQGTRLTVV.

The chain uses TRBV6-6 and TRBJ1-5, with D possibly being TRBD1 (6 bases). The germline V gene encodes CDR1 MNHNY and CDR2 SVGAGI (reference sequence). This CDR3 contains 12 residues. V shed 5 bases and J shed 6 bases, with 8 bases lying between them. The CDR3 nucleotides read TGTGCCAGCAGTACAGGGTTTCAGCCCCAGCATTTT. Translation gives CASSTGFQPQHF.

The chain joins TRBV9 to TRBJ1-1; D possibly corresponds to TRBD1 (5 bases). V was trimmed by 4 bases and J by 1 base, leaving 14 bases between them. The germline CDR1 and CDR2 sequences are SGDLS and YYNGEE. The CDR3 totals 15 residues. CDR3 DNA sequence: TGTGCCAGCAGCTCCTCCGGGGCCCCGAACACTGAAGCTTTCTTT. Protein sequence: CASSSSGAPNTEAFF.

The count of this clone is one. V is TRBV2 and J is TRBJ2-7; a possible D gene is TRBD1 (6 bases). Trimming removed 6 bases from V and 2 bases from J, with 17 bases in between. Looked up from germline, CDR1 is SNHLY and CDR2 is FYNNEI. The CDR3 consists of 15 residues. CDR3 nucleotide sequence: TGTGCCAGCAGGAAGGACAGTGTGGGGACCTACGAGCAGTACTTC. As protein: CASRKDSVGTYEQYF.

The V call is TRBV5-1, the J call TRBJ1-2, with TRBD1 identical over 10 bases. This CDR3 is built from 15 residues. From germline, CDR1 is SGHRS and CDR2 YFSETQ. Unmatched junction bases numbered 3, after V lost 0 bases and J lost 4 bases. The DNA of the CDR3 is TGCGCCAGCAGCTTGGGGGACAGGGGAGGCTATGGCTACACCTTC. Translated, it gives CASSLGDRGGYGYTF.

The chain is built from TRBV18 and TRBJ2-5; TRBD2 aligns across 15 bases. V shed 2 bases, J shed 5 bases, and the junction held 6 bases outside the gene matches. Germline CDR1 reads KGHSH; CDR2 reads LQKENI. This CDR3 spans 17 amino acids. The CDR3 nucleotides are TGTGCCAGCTCACCAGGACTAGCGGGAGGGCCGGGTGAGACCCAGTACTTC. Amino acid sequence: CASSPGLAGGPGETQYF.

The gene calls are TRBV20-1 and TRBJ2-3; no clear D. Trimming pared 3 bases from V and 5 bases from J, leaving 3 bases between. CDR3 length: 10 residues. Germline V CDR1 and CDR2: DFQATT, SNEGSKA (reference sequence). The CDR3: CSASIDTQYF. CDR3 DNA sequence: TGCAGTGCTAGTATAGATACGCAGTATTTT.

This clone was detected ten times or more. The V and J genes are TRBV3-1 (or the pseudogene TRBV3-2) and TRBJ1-1, with TRBD1 as a possible D gene (5 bases). The CDR3 totals 14 residues. Germline CDR1 and CDR2: LGHDT and YNNKEL (reference sequence). Trimming took off 5 bases at V and 3 bases at J, with 13 bases between the two ends. In DNA form, the CDR3 reads TGTGCCAGCAGCAATACTGCGGGGGACACTGAAGCTTTCTTT. This gives the protein CASSNTAGDTEAFF.

CDR3 protein: CASSPRGQLNTEAFF. CDR3 nucleotides: TGTGCCAGCAGCCCACGGGGTCAACTGAACACTGAAGCTTTCTTT. J is TRBJ1-1 and V is TRBV3-1 (or the pseudogene TRBV3-2), with unresolved D. The CDR3 loop spans 15 amino acids. V gave up 4 bases and J gave up 0 bases, with 12 bases separating them. Germline-derived CDR1 and CDR2 are LGHDT and YNNKEL (reference sequence).

The V gene is TRBV3-1 (or the pseudogene TRBV3-2), the J gene TRBJ2-2, with D unresolved. The germline V gene has CDR1 LGHDT and CDR2 YNNKEL (reference sequence). The CDR3 loop spans 13 amino acids. Trimming left V 1 base short and J 4 bases short, with 4 bases between. CDR3 DNA: TGTGCCAGCAGCCAAGCCGCCACCGGGGAGCTGTTTTTT. It codes for CASSQAATGELFF.

The gene calls are TRBV19 and TRBJ1-2, with D tentatively TRBD1 (6 bases). The CDR3 extends over 14 amino acids. V was trimmed by 3 bases and J by 6 bases, leaving 14 bases between them. The germline gives CDR1 LNHDA, CDR2 SQIVND (reference sequence). The CDR3 here is CASSIAWGADGYTF. The DNA for the CDR3 is TGTGCCAGTAGTATTGCCTGGGGGGCAGATGGCTACACCTTC. Looking up the rest from reference TRBV19 and TRBJ1-2 gives the full variable domain: DGGITQSPKYLFRKEGQNVTLSCEQNLNHDAMYWYRQDPGQGLRLIYYSQIVNDFQKGDIAEGYSVSREKKESFPLTVTSAQKNPTAFYLCASSIAWGADGYTFGSGTRLTVV.

CDR3 sequence (DNA): TGTGCCAGCAGCTTGGTTCAGGGGGGTCCGGGTGAGCAGTACTTC. As protein: CASSLVQGGPGEQYF. This rearrangement joins TRBV5-4 to TRBJ2-7, with a tentative D call TRBD1 (7 bases). CDR1 SGHNT and CDR2 YYREEE come from the germline V gene (reference sequence). The length of the CDR3 is 15 residues. V lost 0 bases to trimming and J lost 7 bases, with 17 bases between them.

This clone was seen only a few times. The chain joins TRBV19 to TRBJ1-1; D may be TRBD1 (5 bases). The V end lost 3 bases, the J end lost 5 bases, and 16 bases lay between the germline ends. The germline gives CDR1 LNHDA, CDR2 SQIVND (reference sequence). This CDR3 is built from 15 residues. The CDR3 sequence is CASSMEWDSGTEAFF. The CDR3 coding sequence is TGTGCCAGTAGTATGGAGTGGGACTCGGGGACTGAAGCTTTCTTT.

This clone has more than one count but fewer than ten. The chain recombines TRBV3-1 (or the pseudogene TRBV3-2) with TRBJ1-4; maybe TRBD1 (5 bases). Germline lookup yields CDR1 LGHDT and CDR2 YNNKEL (reference sequence). CDR3 length: 16 amino acids. V was cut by 4 bases and J by 11 bases, with 23 bases left in between. The CDR3 spells CASSPGTSLRLWKLFF. The DNA for the CDR3 is TGTGCCAGCAGCCCAGGGACTTCTCTTAGGTTGTGGAAACTGTTTTTT.

J is TRBJ2-4 and V is TRBV4-1; D is perhaps TRBD2 (5 bases). The ends were cut back, 3 bases at V and 2 bases at J, with 17 bases in the middle. The CDR3 length is 17 residues. Germline values: CDR1 MGHRA, CDR2 YSYEKL. The chain's CDR3 is CASSHVDTPGTKNIQYF. Written as DNA, the CDR3 is TGCGCCAGCAGCCACGTTGACACCCCGGGGACCAAAAACATTCAGTACTTC.

This clone was seen once. The chain uses TRBV11-2 and TRBJ1-2; the D is unclear. Germline CDR1 SGHAT, CDR2 FQNNGV. This CDR3 region has 14 residues. V was clipped by 2 bases and J by 8 bases, with 15 bases between them. This chain's CDR3 is CASSLQYDVGGYTF. The CDR3 DNA reads as TGTGCCAGCAGCTTACAGTATGATGTCGGGGGCTACACCTTC.

The V and J genes are TRBV2 and TRBJ2-2; 7 nucleotides line up with TRBD1. CDR1 is SNHLY and CDR2 is FYNNEI in the germline V gene. V dropped 5 bases and J dropped 7; count of bases not matched to a gene: 7. CDR3 length: 14 amino acids. CDR3 coding DNA: TGTGCCAGCAGTTTAGGGGGCCGGGGCGGGGAGCTGTTTTTT. It encodes CASSLGGRGGELFF.

The J gene is TRBJ2-3, the V gene TRBV15; D gene uncertain. The CDR3 runs to 13 residues. The V and J ends lost 0 bases and 3 bases respectively, with 4 bases between them. Germline V gene data show CDR1 as LNHNV and CDR2 as YYDKDF (reference sequence). CDR3: CATSRERTDTQYF. As DNA, the CDR3 is TGTGCCACCAGCAGAGAAAGGACAGATACGCAGTATTTT. The variable domain in full, completed from reference TRBV15 and TRBJ2-3, reads DAMVIQNPRYQVTQFGKPVTLSCSQTLNHNVMYWYQQKSSQAPKLLFHYYDKDFNNEADTPDNFQSRRPNTSFCFLDIRSPGLGDTAMYLCATSRERTDTQYFGPGTRLTVL.

The chain has TRBV4-1 and TRBJ2-1; no clear D gene. Germline values: CDR1 MGHRA, CDR2 YSYEKL. V shed 2 bases and J shed 7 bases, with 6 bases lying between them. The CDR3 length is 12 residues. CDR3 protein: CASSQLENEQFF. The CDR3 DNA reads TGCGCCAGCAGCCAATTGGAAAATGAGCAGTTCTTC.

J is TRBJ1-5 and V is TRBV15, with 8 nucleotides matching TRBD1. J lost 0 bases, V lost 8 bases, and 6 bases had no gene match. Per germline, CDR1 LNHNV and CDR2 YYDKDF (reference sequence). The CDR3 sequence is 15 residues long. The chain's CDR3 is CATGQGLYSNQPQHF. CDR3 in DNA: TGTGCCACCGGACAGGGCTTGTATAGCAATCAGCCCCAGCATTTT.

V is TRBV3-1 (or the pseudogene TRBV3-2) and J is TRBJ2-7; 9 bases align to TRBD2. This CDR3 is 13 amino acids long. Losses at the gene ends were 3 bases for V and 3 bases for J; bases not matched to a gene: 0. CDR1 and CDR2 (germline): LGHDT, YNNKEL (reference sequence). CDR3 region: CASSHSGGYEQYF. CDR3 DNA: TGTGCCAGCAGCCATAGCGGGGGCTACGAGCAGTACTTC.

This clone was recorded only once. This chain connects TRBV27 to TRBJ2-7; D possibly uses TRBD1 or TRBD2 (5 bases each). Per germline, CDR1 MNHEY and CDR2 SMNVEV (reference sequence). The CDR3 loop spans 14 amino acids. Between the trimmed V and J ends, which lost 3 bases and 0 bases, there was a span of 9 bases. Here the CDR3 reads CASSLGVRSYEQYF. CDR3 sequence (DNA): TGTGCCAGCAGTTTGGGGGTCCGCTCCTACGAGCAGTACTTC.